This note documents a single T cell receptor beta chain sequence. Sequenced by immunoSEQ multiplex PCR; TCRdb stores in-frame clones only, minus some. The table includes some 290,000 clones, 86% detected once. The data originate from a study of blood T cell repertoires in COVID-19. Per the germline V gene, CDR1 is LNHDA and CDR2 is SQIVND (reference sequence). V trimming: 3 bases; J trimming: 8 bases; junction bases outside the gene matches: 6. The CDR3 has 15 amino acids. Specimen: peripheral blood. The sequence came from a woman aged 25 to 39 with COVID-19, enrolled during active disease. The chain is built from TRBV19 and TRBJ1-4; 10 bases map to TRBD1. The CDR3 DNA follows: TGTGCCAGTAGTATGGCGACAGGGGGCAGGGAAAAACTGTTTTTT. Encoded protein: CASSMATGGREKLFF.